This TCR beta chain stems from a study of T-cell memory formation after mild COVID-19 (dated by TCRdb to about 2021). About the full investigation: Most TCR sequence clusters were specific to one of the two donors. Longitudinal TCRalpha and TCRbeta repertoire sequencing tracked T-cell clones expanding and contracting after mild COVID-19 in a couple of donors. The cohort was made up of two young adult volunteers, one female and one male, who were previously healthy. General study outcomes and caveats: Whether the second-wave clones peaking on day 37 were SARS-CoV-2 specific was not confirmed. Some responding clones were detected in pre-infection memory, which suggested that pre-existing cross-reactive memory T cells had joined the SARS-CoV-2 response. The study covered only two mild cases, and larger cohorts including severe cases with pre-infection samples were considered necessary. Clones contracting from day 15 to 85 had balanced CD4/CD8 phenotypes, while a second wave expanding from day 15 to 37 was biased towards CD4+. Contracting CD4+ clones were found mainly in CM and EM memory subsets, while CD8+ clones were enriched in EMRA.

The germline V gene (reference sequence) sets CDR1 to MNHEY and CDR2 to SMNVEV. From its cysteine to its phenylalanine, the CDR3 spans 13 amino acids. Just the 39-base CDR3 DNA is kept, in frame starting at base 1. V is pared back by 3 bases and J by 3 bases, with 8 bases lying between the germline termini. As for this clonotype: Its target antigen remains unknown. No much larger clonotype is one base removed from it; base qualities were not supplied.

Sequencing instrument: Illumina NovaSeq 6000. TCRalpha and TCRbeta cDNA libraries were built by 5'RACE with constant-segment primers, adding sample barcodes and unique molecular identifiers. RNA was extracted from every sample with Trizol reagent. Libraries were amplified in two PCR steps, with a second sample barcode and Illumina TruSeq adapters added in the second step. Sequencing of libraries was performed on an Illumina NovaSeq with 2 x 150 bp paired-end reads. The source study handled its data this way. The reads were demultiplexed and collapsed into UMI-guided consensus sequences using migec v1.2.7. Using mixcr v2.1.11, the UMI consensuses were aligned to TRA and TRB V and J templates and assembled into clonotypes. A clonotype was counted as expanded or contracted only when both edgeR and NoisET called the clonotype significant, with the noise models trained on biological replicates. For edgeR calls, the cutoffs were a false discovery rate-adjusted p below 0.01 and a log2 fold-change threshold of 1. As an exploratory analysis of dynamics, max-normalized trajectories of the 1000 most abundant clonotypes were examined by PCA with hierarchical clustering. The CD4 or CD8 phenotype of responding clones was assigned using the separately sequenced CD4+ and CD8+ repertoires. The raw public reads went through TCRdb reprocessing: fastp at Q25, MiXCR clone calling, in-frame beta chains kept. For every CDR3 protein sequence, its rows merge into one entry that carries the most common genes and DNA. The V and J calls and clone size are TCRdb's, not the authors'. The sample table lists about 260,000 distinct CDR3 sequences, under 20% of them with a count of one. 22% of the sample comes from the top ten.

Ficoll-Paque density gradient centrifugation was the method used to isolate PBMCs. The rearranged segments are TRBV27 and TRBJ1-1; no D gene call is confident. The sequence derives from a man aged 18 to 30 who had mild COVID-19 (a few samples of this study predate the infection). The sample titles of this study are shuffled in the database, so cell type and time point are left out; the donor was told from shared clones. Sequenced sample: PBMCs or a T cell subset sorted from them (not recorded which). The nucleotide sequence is TGTGCCAGCAGTTTTTCCGTTTACACTGAAGCTTTCTTT. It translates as CASSFSVYTEAFF.